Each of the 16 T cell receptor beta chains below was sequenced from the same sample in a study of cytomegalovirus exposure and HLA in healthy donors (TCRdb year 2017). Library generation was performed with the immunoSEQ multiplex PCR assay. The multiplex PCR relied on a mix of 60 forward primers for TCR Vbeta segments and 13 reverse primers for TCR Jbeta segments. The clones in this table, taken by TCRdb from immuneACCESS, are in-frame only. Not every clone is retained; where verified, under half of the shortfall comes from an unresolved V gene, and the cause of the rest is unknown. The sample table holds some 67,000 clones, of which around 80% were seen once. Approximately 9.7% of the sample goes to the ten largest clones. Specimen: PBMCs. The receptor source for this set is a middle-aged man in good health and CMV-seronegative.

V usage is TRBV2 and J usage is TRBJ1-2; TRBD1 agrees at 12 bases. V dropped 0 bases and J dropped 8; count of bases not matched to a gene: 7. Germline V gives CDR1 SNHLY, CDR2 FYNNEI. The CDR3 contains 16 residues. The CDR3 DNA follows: TGTGCCAGCAGTGAAGCAGGGGGACAGGGGGCAATGGGCTACACCTTC. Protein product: CASSEAGGQGAMGYTF.

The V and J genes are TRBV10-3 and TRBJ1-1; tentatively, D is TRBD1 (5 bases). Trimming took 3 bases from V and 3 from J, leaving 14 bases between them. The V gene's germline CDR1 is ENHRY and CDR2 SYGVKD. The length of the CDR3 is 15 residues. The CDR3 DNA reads TGTGCCATCAGTGAAAAGGGGAGGGGTGACACTGAAGCTTTCTTT. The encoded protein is CAISEKGRGDTEAFF.

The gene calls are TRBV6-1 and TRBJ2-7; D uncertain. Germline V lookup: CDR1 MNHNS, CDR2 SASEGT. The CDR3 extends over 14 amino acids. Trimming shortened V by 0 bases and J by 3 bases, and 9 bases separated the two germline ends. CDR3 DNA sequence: TGTGCCAGCAGTGAAGCGTTCGGTTACTACGAGCAGTACTTC. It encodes CASSEAFGYYEQYF.

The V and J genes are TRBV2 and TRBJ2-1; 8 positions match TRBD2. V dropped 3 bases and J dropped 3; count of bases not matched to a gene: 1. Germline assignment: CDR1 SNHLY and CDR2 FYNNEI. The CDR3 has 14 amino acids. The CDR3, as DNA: TGTGCCAGCAGTGAGCGGGAGGTCTACAATGAGCAGTTCTTC. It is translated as CASSEREVYNEQFF. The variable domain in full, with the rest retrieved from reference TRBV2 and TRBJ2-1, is EPEVTQTPSHQVTQMGQEVILRCVPISNHLYFYWYRQILGQKVEFLVSFYNNEISEKSEIFDDQFSVERPDGSNFTLKIRSTKLEDSAMYFCASSEREVYNEQFFGPGTRLTVL.

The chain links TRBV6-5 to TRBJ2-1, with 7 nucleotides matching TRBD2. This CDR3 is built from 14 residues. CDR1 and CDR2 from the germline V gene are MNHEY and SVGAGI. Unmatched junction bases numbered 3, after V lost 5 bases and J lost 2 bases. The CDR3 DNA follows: TGTGCCAGCAGTGGCGCGGGGGCCTACAATGAGCAGTTCTTC. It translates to CASSGAGAYNEQFF.

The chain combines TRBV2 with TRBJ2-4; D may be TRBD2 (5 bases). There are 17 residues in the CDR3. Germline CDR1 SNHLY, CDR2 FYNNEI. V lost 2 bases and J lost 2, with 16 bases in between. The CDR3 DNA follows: TGTGCCAGCAGTGAAAGGGCCTGGCAGCGGACCAAAAACATTCAGTACTTC. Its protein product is CASSERAWQRTKNIQYF. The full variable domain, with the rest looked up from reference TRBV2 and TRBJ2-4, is EPEVTQTPSHQVTQMGQEVILRCVPISNHLYFYWYRQILGQKVEFLVSFYNNEISEKSEIFDDQFSVERPDGSNFTLKIRSTKLEDSAMYFCASSERAWQRTKNIQYFGAGTRLSVL.

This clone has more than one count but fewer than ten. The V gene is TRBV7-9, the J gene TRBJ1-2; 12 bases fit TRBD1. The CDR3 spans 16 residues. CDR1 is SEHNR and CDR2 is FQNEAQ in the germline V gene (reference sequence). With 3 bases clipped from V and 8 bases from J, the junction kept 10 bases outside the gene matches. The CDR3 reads CASSLGGGQGAEGYTF. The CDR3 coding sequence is TGTGCCAGCAGCTTGGGGGGGGGACAGGGGGCAGAAGGCTACACCTTC.

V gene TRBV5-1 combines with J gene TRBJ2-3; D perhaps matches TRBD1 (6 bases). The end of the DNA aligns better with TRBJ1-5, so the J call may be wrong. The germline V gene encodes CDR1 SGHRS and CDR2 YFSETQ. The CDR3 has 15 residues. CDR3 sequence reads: CASSYSGGAWDTQHF. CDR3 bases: TGCGCCAGCAGCTATAGCGGGGGGGCCTGGGATACGCAGCATTTT.

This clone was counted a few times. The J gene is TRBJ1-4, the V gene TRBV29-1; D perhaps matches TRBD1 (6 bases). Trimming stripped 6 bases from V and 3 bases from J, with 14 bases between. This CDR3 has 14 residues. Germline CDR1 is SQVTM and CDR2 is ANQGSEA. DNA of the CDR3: TGCAGCGTCTCCCCTGGGGGCTCTAATGAAAAACTGTTTTTT. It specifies CSVSPGGSNEKLFF. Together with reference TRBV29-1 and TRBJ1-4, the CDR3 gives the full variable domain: SAVISQKPSRDICQRGTSLTIQCQVDSQVTMMFWYRQQPGQSLTLIATANQGSEATYESGFVIDKFPISRPNLTFSTLTVSNMSPEDSSIYLCSVSPGGSNEKLFFGSGTQLSVL.

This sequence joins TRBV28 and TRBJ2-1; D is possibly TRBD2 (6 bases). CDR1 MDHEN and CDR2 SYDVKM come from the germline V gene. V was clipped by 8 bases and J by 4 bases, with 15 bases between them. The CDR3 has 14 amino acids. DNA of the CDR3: TGTGCCAGCGACCGGAGGGGTCTTTACAATGAGCAGTTCTTC. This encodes CASDRRGLYNEQFF.

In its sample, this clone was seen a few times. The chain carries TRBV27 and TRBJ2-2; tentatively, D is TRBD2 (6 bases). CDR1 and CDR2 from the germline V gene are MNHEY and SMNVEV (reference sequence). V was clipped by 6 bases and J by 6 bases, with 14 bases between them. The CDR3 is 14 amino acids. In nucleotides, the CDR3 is TGTGCCAGCAGGGAGGGAAGGGAGGCCGGGGAGCTGTTTTTT. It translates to CASREGREAGELFF.

The CDR3 spells CASSLVQGSDTQYF. Written as DNA, the CDR3 is TGCGCCAGCAGCTTGGTTCAGGGTAGTGATACGCAGTATTTT. The chain employs TRBV5-1 and TRBJ2-3; maybe TRBD1 (5 bases). This CDR3 comprises 14 residues. The germline CDR1 and CDR2 sequences are SGHRS and YFSETQ. V was pared by 0 bases and J by 6 bases, with 11 bases between. Filled out from reference TRBV5-1 and TRBJ2-3, the complete variable domain reads KAGVTQTPRYLIKTRGQQVTLSCSPISGHRSVSWYQQTPGQGLQFLFEYFSETQRNKGNFPGRFSGRQFSNSRSEMNVSTLELGDSALYLCASSLVQGSDTQYFGPGTRLTVL.

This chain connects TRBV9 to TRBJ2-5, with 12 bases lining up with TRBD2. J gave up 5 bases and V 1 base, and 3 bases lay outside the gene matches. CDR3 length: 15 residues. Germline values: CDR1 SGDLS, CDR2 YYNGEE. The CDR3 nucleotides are TGTGCCAGCAGCGTAAGTGGACTAGCGGGGGAGACCCAGTACTTC. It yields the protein CASSVSGLAGETQYF.

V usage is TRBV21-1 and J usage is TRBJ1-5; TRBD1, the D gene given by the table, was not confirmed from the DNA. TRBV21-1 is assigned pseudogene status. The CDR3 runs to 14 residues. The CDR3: CASSKGGPGTGWHF. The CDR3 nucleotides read TGTGCCAGCAGCAAAGGGGGCCCCGGGACAGGGTGGCATTTT.

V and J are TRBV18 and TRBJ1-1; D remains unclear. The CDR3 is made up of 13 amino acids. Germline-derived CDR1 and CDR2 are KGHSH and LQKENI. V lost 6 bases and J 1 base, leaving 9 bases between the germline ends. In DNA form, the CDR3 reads TGTGCCAGCTCTGATACACCGAACACTGAAGCTTTCTTT. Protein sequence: CASSDTPNTEAFF.

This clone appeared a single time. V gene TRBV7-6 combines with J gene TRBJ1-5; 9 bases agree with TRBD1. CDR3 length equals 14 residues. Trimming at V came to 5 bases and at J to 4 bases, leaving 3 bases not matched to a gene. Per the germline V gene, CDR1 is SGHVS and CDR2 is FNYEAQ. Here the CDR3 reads CASSPDRGNQPQHF. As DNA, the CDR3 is TGTGCCAGCAGCCCGGACAGGGGTAATCAGCCCCAGCATTTT.